Described below is a single TCR beta chain sequence and its context. Deletions cut 1 base from V and 4 bases from J, with 17 bases between. In germline, CDR1 is LGHNA, CDR2 YNFKEQ. CDR3 length: 16 amino acids. The table came from immunoSEQ multiplex PCR; TCRdb's copy has only in-frame clones and leaves some out. In the table there are a few hundred thousand clones, roughly 72% of which are singletons. This sample stems from a study of shared clonotypes between healthy human individuals. The sequencing input was PBMCs. This chain uses TRBV4-2 with TRBJ2-7; perhaps TRBD2 as D (5 bases). The receptor's source is a woman aged 40 to 50 in good health. Some clones in this sample may be carry-over from other donors' samples. The CDR3 region is CASSQGRLATGYEQYF. CDR3 nucleotide sequence: TGTGCCAGCAGCCAAGGTAGGCTAGCCACGGGATACGAGCAGTACTTC.